This note documents a single T cell receptor beta chain sequence. The antigen remains unidentified. The CDR3 is 13 amino acids. V was cut by 4 bases and J by 2 bases, with 6 bases left in between. Germline CDR1 is MNHEY and CDR2 is SMNVEV (reference sequence). Produced via immunoSEQ multiplex PCR; TCRdb's table is partial and in-frame only. The sample has about 160,000 clones, about 90% seen once. The sample is drawn from a study of cytomegalovirus exposure and HLA in healthy donors. Study context: It was reported in a later analysis that the roughly 120 validation repertoires used the same platform as the approximately 650 first-cohort repertoires. Study outcomes and limitations: 164 TCR beta chains were listed as cytomegalovirus-associated. Reports indicated that the classifier achieved high specificity and sensitivity in diagnosing cytomegalovirus status.

The clonotype was recovered from a woman younger than 35 in good health and CMV-seropositive. The chain couples TRBV27 to TRBJ2-1; D unclear. What was sequenced was PBMCs. The DNA for the CDR3 is TGTGCCAGCAGTTCTACTACCTACAATGAGCAGTTCTTC. Translation gives CASSSTTYNEQFF.